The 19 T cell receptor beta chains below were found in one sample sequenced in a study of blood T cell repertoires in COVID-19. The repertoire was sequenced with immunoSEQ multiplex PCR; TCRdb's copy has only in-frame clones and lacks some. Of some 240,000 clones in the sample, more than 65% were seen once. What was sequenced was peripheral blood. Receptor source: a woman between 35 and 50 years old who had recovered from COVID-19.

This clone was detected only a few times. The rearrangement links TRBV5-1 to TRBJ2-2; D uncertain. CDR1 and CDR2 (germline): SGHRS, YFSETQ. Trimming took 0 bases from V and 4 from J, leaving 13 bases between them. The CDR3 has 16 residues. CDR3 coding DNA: TGCGCCAGCAGCTTGGGGCAAGGAGTTCCCACCGGGGAGCTGTTTTTT. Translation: CASSLGQGVPTGELFF.

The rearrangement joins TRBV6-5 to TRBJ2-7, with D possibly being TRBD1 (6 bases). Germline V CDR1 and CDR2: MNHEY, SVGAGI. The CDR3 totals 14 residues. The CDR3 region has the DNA TGTGCTGGACAGAAGACCCTTGGCGAGTACGAGCAGTACTTC. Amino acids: CAGQKTLGEYEQYF.

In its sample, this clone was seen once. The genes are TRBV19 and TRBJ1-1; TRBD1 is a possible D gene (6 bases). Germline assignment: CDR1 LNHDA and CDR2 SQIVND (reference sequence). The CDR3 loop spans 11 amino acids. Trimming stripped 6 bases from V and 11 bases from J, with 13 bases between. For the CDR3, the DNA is TGTGCCAGTAGCACAGGGATGAAGGCTTTCTTT. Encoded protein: CASSTGMKAFF. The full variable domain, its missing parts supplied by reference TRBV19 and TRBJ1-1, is DGGITQSPKYLFRKEGQNVTLSCEQNLNHDAMYWYRQDPGQGLRLIYYSQIVNDFQKGDIAEGYSVSREKKESFPLTVTSAQKNPTAFYLCASSTGMKAFFGQGTRLTVV.

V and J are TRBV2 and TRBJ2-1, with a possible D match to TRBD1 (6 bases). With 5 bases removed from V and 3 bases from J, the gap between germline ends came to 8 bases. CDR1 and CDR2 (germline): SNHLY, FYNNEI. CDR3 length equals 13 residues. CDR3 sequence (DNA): TGTGCCAGCAGTAACAGGGTCTACAATGAGCAGTTCTTC. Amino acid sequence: CASSNRVYNEQFF.

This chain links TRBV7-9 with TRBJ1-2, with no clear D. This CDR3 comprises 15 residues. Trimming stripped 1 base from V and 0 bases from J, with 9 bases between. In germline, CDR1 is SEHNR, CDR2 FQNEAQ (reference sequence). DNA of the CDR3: TGTGCCAGCAGCTTAGTAAGAGAGGCTAACTATGGCTACACCTTC. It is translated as CASSLVREANYGYTF. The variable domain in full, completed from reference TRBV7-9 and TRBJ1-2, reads DTGVSQNPRHKITKRGQNVTFRCDPISEHNRLYWYRQTLGQGPEFLTYFQNEAQLEKSRLLSDRFSAERPKGSFSTLEIQRTEQGDSAMYLCASSLVREANYGYTFGSGTRLTVV.

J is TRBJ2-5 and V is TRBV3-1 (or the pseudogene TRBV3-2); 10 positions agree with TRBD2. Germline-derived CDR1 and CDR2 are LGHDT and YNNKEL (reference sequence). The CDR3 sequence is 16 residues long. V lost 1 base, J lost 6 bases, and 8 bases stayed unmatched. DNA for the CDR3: TGTGCCAGCAGCCAAGCCGGAGGAGCGGGGGGGCAGACCCAGTACTTC. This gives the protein CASSQAGGAGGQTQYF.

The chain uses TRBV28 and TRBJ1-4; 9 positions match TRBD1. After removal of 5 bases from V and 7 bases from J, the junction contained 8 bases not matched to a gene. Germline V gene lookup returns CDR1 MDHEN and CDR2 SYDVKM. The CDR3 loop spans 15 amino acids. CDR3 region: CASSDRDRVLEKLFF. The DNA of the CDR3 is TGTGCCAGCAGTGACCGGGACAGGGTACTTGAAAAACTGTTTTTT.

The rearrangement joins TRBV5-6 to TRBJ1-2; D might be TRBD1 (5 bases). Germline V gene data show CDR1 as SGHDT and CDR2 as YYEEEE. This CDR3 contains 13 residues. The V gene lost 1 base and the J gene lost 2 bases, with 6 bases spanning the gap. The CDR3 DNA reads TGTGCCAGCAGCTTGTGGACAAACTATGGCTACACCTTC. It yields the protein CASSLWTNYGYTF.

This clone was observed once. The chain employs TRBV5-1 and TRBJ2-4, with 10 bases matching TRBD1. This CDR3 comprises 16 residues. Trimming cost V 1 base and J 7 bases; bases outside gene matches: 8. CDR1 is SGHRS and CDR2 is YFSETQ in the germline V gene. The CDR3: CASSLKTGGELNIQYF. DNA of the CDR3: TGCGCCAGCAGCTTGAAGACAGGGGGCGAGTTGAACATTCAGTACTTC.

CDR3 protein: CASSLEQNTEAFF. CDR3 in DNA: TGTGCCAGCAGTTTAGAACAGAACACTGAAGCTTTCTTT. The rearrangement links TRBV12-3 or TRBV12-4 to TRBJ1-1; no clear D. Trimming shortened V by 1 base and J by 1 base, and 4 bases separated the two germline ends. This CDR3 is 13 amino acids long.

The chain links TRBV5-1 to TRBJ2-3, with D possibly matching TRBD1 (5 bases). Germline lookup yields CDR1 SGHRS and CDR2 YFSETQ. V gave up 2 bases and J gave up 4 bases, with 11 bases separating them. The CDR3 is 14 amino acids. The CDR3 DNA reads TGCGCCAGCAGCTTACGGCAGGGCGCAGATACGCAGTATTTT. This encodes CASSLRQGADTQYF.

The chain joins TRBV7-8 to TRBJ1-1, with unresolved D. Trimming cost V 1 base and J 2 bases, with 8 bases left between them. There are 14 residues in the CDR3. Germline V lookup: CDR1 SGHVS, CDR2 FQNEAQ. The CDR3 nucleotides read TGTGCCAGCAGCTTAGATACAGACAACACTGAAGCTTTCTTT. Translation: CASSLDTDNTEAFF.

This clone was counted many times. In nucleotides, the CDR3 is TGTGCCAGTAGTCGTGGAGGGGAGGGACAGCCCCAGCATTTT. It codes for CASSRGGEGQPQHF. The rearrangement links TRBV19 to TRBJ1-5; perhaps TRBD1 as D (5 bases). The germline gives CDR1 LNHDA, CDR2 SQIVND (reference sequence). This CDR3 contains 14 residues. Trimming shortened V by 5 bases and J by 7 bases, and 15 bases separated the two germline ends.

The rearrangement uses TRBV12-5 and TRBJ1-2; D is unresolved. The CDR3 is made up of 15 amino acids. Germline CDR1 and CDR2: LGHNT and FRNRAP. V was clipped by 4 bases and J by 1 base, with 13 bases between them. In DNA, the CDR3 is TGTGCTAGTGGTTCGTCTAGAGATGATAACTATGGCTACACCTTC. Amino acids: CASGSSRDDNYGYTF.

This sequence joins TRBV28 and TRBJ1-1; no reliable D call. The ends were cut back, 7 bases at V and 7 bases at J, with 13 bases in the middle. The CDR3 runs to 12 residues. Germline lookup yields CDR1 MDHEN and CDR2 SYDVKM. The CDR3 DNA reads TGTGCCAGCACTGGCGGTGTGGTTGAAGCTTTCTTT. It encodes CASTGGVVEAFF.

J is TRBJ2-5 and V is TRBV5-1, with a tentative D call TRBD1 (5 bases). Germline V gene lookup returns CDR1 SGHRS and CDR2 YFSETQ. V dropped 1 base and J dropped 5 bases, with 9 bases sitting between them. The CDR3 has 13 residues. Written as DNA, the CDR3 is TGCGCCAGCAGCTTGAAGGGGTGGGAGACCCAGTACTTC. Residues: CASSLKGWETQYF.

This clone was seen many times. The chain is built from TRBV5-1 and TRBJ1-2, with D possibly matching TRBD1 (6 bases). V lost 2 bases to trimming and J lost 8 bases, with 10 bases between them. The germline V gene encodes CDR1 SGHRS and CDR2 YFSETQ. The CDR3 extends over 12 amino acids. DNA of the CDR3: TGCGCCAGCAGCTTTACAGGGCGCGGCTACACCTTC. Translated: CASSFTGRGYTF.

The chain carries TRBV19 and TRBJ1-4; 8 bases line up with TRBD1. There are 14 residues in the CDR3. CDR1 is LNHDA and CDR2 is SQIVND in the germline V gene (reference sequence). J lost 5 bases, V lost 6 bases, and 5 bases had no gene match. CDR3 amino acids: CASRVRGLNEKLFF. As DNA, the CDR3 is TGTGCCAGTAGAGTCAGGGGGCTGAATGAAAAACTGTTTTTT.

The CDR3 protein is CASSQGRLAASVDTQYF. In DNA form, the CDR3 reads TGTGCCAGCAGCCAAGGGAGACTAGCGGCGTCAGTAGATACGCAGTATTTT. The V call is TRBV14, the J call TRBJ2-3; 9 bases are shared with TRBD2. CDR1 and CDR2 (germline): SGHDN, FVKESK. This CDR3 has 17 amino acids. V shed 1 base and J 5 bases; nucleotides not matched to a gene: 10.